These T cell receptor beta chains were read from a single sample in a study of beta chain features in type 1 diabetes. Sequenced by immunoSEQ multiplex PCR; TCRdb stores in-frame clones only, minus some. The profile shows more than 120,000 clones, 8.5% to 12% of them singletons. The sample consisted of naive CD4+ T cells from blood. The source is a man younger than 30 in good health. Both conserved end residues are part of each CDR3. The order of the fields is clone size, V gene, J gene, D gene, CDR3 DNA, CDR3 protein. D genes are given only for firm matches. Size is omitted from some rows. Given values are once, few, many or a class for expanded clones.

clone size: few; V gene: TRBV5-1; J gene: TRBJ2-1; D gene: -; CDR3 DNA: TGCGCCAGCAGCTTACCTCTAGCGACCAATGAGCAGTTCTTC; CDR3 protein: CASSLPLATNEQFF
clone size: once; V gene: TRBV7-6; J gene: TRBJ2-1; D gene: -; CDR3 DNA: TGTGCCAGCAGCCCTCGTCCCTCTAGCGTGGGGCACCATGAGCAGTTCTTC; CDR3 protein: CASSPRPSSVGHHEQFF
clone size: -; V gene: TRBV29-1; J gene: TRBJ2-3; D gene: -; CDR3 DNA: TGCAGCGTTGTCAGGGTACCAGATACGCAGTATTTT; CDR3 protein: CSVVRVPDTQYF
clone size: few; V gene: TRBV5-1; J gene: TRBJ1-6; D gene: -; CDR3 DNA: TGCGCCAGCAGCTTGAGAACAGGGACAAATTCACCCCTCCACTTT; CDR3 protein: CASSLRTGTNSPLHF
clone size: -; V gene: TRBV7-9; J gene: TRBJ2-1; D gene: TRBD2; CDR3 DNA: TGTGCCAGCAGCCTATCTAGCGGGGGGGGATTGGAGCAGTTCTTC; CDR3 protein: CASSLSSGGGLEQFF
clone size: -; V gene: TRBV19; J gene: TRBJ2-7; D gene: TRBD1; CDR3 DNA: TGTGCCAGTAGTCGACAGGGGGAAGTCTACGAGCAGTACTTC; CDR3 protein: CASSRQGEVYEQYF
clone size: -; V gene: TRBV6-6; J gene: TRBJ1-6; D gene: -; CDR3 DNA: TGTGCCAGCAGTTTTCTTTACAGGGATAATTCACCCCTCCACTTT; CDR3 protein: CASSFLYRDNSPLHF
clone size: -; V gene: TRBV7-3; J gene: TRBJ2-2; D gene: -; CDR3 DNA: TGTGCCAGCAGAAGGGAGGCCAACACCGGGGAGCTGTTTTTT; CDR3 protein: CASRREANTGELFF
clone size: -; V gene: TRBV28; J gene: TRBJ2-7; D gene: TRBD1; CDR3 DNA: TGTGCCAGCAGTTTAGGGGGACAGGGGTTGAACGAGCAGTACTTC; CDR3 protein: CASSLGGQGLNEQYF
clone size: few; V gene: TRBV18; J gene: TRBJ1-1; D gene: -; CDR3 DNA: TGTGCCAGCTCTACAGAAATGAACACTGAAGCTTTCTTT; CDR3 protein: CASSTEMNTEAFF
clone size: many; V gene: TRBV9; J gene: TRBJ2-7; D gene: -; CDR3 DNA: TGTGCCAGCAGCCCCCGGGTCTCGCTAGGCGAGCAGTACTTC; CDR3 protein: CASSPRVSLGEQYF
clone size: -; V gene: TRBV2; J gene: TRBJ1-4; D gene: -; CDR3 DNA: TGTGCCAGCAGTGAAAGTGGCAGGGCATATGAAAAACTGTTTTTT; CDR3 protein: CASSESGRAYEKLFF
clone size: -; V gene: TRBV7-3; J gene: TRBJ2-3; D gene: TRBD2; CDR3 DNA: TGTGCCAGCAGCTTAAGAGGGCTAGCGGCCAATCCAAGCACAGATACGCAGTATTTT; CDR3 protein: CASSLRGLAANPSTDTQYF
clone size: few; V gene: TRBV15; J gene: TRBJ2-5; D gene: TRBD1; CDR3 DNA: TGTGCCACCAGCAGAGATCCCGGACAGGGAAGGGGAGAGACCCAGTACTTC; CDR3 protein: CATSRDPGQGRGETQYF
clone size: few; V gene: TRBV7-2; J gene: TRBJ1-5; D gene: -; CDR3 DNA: TGTGCCAGCAGCCCAGAGGCGGGGGGCGGCAATCAGCCCCAGCATTTT; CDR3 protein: CASSPEAGGGNQPQHF
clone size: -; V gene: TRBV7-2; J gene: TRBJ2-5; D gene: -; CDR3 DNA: TGTGCCAGCAGCTTAGGAGGGGGTTCCCGGGAGACCCAGTACTTC; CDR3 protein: CASSLGGGSRETQYF
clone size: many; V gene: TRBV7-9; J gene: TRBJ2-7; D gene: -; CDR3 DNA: TGTGCCAGCAGCCTTCGAGGGGAGGACTCCTACGAGCAGTACTTC; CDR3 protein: CASSLRGEDSYEQYF
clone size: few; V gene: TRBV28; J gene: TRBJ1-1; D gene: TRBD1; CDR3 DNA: TGTGCCAGCAGTTTGCCCGGACAGGCTGGTGAAGCTTTCTTT; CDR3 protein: CASSLPGQAGEAFF
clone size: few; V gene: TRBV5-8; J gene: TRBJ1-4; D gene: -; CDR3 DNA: TGCGCCAGCAGCCTCCTTGGGGGGACTAATGAAAAACTGTTTTTT; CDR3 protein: CASSLLGGTNEKLFF
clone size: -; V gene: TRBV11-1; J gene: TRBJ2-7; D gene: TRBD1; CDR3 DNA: TGTGCCAGCAGCTCCGGGACAGATCCCTACGAGCAGTACTTC; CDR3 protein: CASSSGTDPYEQYF
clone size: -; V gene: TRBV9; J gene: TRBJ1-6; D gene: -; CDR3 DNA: TGTGCCAGCAGCGCGACATATCCGTTTTCACCCCTCCACTTT; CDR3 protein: CASSATYPFSPLHF
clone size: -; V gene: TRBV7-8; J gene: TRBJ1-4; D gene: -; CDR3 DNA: TGTGCCAGCAGCGGGAGTAATGAAAAACTGTTTTTT; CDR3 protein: CASSGSNEKLFF
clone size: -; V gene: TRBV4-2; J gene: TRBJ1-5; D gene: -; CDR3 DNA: TGTGCCAGCAGCCAAGTTTGGTCACAGCAGAATCAGCCCCAGCATTTT; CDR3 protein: CASSQVWSQQNQPQHF
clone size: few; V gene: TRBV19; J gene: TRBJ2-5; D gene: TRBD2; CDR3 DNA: TGTGCCAGTAGCATGATTACTAGCGGGGAAGAGACCCAGTACTTC; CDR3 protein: CASSMITSGEETQYF
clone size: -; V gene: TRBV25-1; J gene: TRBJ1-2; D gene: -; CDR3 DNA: TGTGCCAGCAGTGAAAATACAGGGAGCTATGGCTACACCTTC; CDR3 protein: CASSENTGSYGYTF
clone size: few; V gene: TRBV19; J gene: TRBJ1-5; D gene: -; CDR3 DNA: TGTGCCAGTACGCGGGGCGCAGGCAATCAGCCCCAGCATTTT; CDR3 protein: CASTRGAGNQPQHF
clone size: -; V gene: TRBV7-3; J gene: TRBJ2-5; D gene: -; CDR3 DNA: TGTGCCAGCAGCCCATCCGTCGGGGAGACCCAGTACTTC; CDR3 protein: CASSPSVGETQYF
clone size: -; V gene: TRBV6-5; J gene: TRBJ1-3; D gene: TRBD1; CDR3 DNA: TGTGCCAGCAGTTTCGACAGGGCAGGTGGAAACACCATATATTTT; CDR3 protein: CASSFDRAGGNTIYF
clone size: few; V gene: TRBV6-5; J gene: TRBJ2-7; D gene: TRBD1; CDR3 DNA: TGTGCCAGCAGTTGGGGGACAGAGAGTTCTACTGGGCAGTACTTC; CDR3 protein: CASSWGTESSTGQYF
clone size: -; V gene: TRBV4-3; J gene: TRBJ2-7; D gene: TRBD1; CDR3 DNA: TGCGCCAGCAGCCAAGGACAGGGGTCCCACTACGAGCAGTACTTC; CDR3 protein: CASSQGQGSHYEQYF
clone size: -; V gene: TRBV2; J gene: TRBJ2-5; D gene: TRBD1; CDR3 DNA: TGTGCCAGCAGCGGACAGGGGTTCGGAGAGACCCAGTACTTC; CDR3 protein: CASSGQGFGETQYF
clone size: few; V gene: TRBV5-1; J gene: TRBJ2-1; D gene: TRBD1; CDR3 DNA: TGCGCCAGCAGTCCGACGACAGGGCCCTACAATGAGCAGTTCTTC; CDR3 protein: CASSPTTGPYNEQFF
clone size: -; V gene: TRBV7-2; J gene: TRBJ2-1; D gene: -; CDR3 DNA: TGTGCCAGCAGCTTTGGCATTGCCTACAATGAGCAGTTCTTC; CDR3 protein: CASSFGIAYNEQFF
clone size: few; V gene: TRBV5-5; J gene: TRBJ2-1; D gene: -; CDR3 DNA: TGTGCCAGCAGCCCTATCGGGTTACAATACAATGAGCAGTTCTTC; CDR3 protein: CASSPIGLQYNEQFF
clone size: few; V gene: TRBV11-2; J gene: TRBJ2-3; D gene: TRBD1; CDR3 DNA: TGTGCCAGCAGCCTGGGACAGGGGGCGATAGATACGCAGTATTTT; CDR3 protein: CASSLGQGAIDTQYF
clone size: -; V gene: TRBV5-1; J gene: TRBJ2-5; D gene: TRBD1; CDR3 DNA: TGCGCCAGCAGCCCGGGGACAGGGGAGACCCAGTACTTC; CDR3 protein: CASSPGTGETQYF